The 8 T cell receptor beta chains reported below all come from one sample, sequenced in a study of shared clonotypes between healthy human individuals. The data were produced by immunoSEQ multiplex PCR, yet TCRdb's version contains in-frame clones alone and is incomplete. This sample has about 490,000 clones, with approximately 79% found just once. Sequences were obtained from PBMCs. These receptor sequences come from a woman aged 40 to 50 in good health. Some clones in this sample may be carry-over from other donors' samples.

This chain joins TRBV27 and TRBJ1-2, with D uncertain. The V and J ends lost 5 bases and 4 bases respectively, with 11 bases between them. The CDR3 is made up of 13 amino acids. Germline V CDR1 and CDR2: MNHEY, SMNVEV (reference sequence). CDR3 in amino acids: CASSPRSLYGYTF. CDR3 in DNA: TGTGCCAGCAGTCCTCGCTCTCTCTATGGCTACACCTTC.

V usage is TRBV6-4 and J usage is TRBJ2-3; TRBD2 aligns across 11 bases. The junction had 4 bases not matched to a gene; V was cut back by 2 bases and J by 0 bases. There are 17 residues in the CDR3. Germline loops: CDR1 MRHNA, CDR2 SNTAGT. Here the CDR3 reads CASSDGLAGASTDTQYF. The CDR3 coding sequence is TGTGCCAGCAGTGACGGACTAGCGGGCGCTAGCACAGATACGCAGTATTTT.

The chain couples TRBV7-9 to TRBJ1-2, with TRBD1 as a possible D gene (6 bases). CDR1 SEHNR and CDR2 FQNEAQ come from the germline V gene (reference sequence). V was shortened by 5 bases and J by 2 bases, with 12 bases between the two germline ends. The CDR3 consists of 14 residues. The CDR3 is CASSLDGQNYGYTF. CDR3 sequence (DNA): TGTGCCAGCAGCCTAGACGGACAGAACTATGGCTACACCTTC. The full variable domain, completed using reference TRBV7-9 and TRBJ1-2, is DTGVSQNPRHKITKRGQNVTFRCDPISEHNRLYWYRQTLGQGPEFLTYFQNEAQLEKSRLLSDRFSAERPKGSFSTLEIQRTEQGDSAMYLCASSLDGQNYGYTFGSGTRLTVV.

This clone was seen just once. The CDR3 region is CASSPNTDTQYF. Here the CDR3 DNA reads TGTGCCAGCTCACCCAACACAGATACGCAGTATTTT. The V and J genes are TRBV18 and TRBJ2-3; no firm D call. The germline V and J ends were trimmed by 3 bases and 2 bases, with 3 bases remaining between them. This CDR3 has 12 residues. CDR1 is KGHSH, CDR2 LQKENI, per germline.

This clone was seen only a few times. The chain couples TRBV10-3 to TRBJ1-1, with D perhaps matching TRBD1 (6 bases). The CDR3 sequence is 14 residues long. With 6 bases removed from V and 1 base from J, the gap between germline ends came to 12 bases. Germline loops: CDR1 ENHRY, CDR2 SYGVKD. The CDR3: CAISRDIENTEAFF. CDR3 coding DNA: TGTGCCATCAGCCGGGACATTGAGAACACTGAAGCTTTCTTT.

The rearrangement uses TRBV25-1 and TRBJ1-1, with a tentative D call TRBD1 (5 bases). V was shortened by 6 bases and J by 4 bases, with 18 bases between the two germline ends. Per germline, CDR1 MGHDK and CDR2 SYGVNS. This CDR3 region has 15 residues. CDR3 DNA sequence: TGTGCCAGCAGCCCCCCGTGGGGGTCGGTCACTGAAGCTTTCTTT. This encodes CASSPPWGSVTEAFF.

V is TRBV27 and J is TRBJ2-6; D is ambiguous. The CDR3 is 15 amino acids. The germline V gene encodes CDR1 MNHEY and CDR2 SMNVEV (reference sequence). The V and J ends lost 5 bases and 0 bases respectively, with 8 bases between them. This CDR3 reads CASSHGLSGANVLTF. The CDR3 coding sequence is TGTGCCAGCAGTCACGGCCTCTCTGGGGCCAACGTCCTGACTTTC.

The V call is TRBV5-5, the J call TRBJ2-5; D gene unclear. Germline assignment: CDR1 SGHKS and CDR2 YYEKEE (reference sequence). V was pared by 0 bases and J by 0 bases, with 12 bases between. The CDR3 covers 16 residues. The CDR3 DNA reads TGTGCCAGCAGCTTGGTATCCAGCTTTTACCAAGAGACCCAGTACTTC. Translated: CASSLVSSFYQETQYF. Full variable domain (outside the CDR3, taken from reference TRBV5-5 and TRBJ2-5): DAGVTQSPTHLIKTRGQQVTLRCSPISGHKSVSWYQQVLGQGPQFIFQYYEKEERGRGNFPDRFSARQFPNYSSELNVNALLLGDSALYLCASSLVSSFYQETQYFGPGTRLLVL.